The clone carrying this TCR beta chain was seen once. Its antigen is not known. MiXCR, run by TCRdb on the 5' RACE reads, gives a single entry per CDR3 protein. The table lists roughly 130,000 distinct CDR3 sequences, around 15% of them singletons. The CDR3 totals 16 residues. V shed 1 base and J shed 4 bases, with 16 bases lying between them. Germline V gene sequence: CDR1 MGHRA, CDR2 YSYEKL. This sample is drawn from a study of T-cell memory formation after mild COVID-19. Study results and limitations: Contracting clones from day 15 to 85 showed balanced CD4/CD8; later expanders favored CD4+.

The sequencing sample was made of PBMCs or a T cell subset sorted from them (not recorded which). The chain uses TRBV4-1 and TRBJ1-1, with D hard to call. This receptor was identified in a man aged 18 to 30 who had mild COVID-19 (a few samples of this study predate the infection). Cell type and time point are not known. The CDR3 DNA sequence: TGCGCCAGCAGCCAAGGGCGCAATGCCGCCAGCACTGAAGCTTTCTTT. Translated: CASSQGRNAASTEAFF.